This T cell receptor (beta chain) was obtained from a study of beta chain features in type 1 diabetes. Study findings and constraints: Significant though moderate, a shortening of TCRB CDR3s appeared in all four CD4+ subsets of Type 1 diabetes patients.

CDR1 and CDR2 from the germline V gene are SGHAT and FQDESV (reference sequence). J gave up 5 bases and V 3 bases, and 0 bases lay outside the gene matches. The CDR3 loop spans 14 amino acids. In total, each donor contributed a single heparinised blood draw that averaged around 120 mL. The whole isolated RNA underwent reverse transcription, so sequencing captured expressed TCRB transcripts. Libraries were prepared by immunoSEQ multiplex PCR; TCRdb keeps only in-frame clonotypes and omits some of them. The sample records under 200,000 clones, 6.5% to 10% being singletons. About this clone: Its target is not known.

Input material: central memory CD4+ T cells from blood. The J gene is TRBJ2-1, the V gene TRBV11-1, with 11 bases aligning to TRBD2. The source of this sequence is a young woman with type 1 diabetes. The CDR3 region is CASSLTSGNNEQFF. CDR3 nucleotide sequence: TGTGCCAGCAGCTTGACTAGCGGGAACAATGAGCAGTTCTTC. The variable domain in full, completed from reference TRBV11-1 and TRBJ2-1, reads EAEVAQSPRYKITEKSQAVAFWCDPISGHATLYWYRQILGQGPELLVQFQDESVVDDSQLPKDRFSAERLKGVDSTLKIQPAELGDSAMYLCASSLTSGNNEQFFGPGTRLTVL.